These T cell receptor beta chains were read from a single sample in a study of cytomegalovirus exposure and HLA in healthy donors. Sequencing used immunoSEQ multiplex PCR; TCRdb keeps in-frame clones, though not all of them. This table has 200,000 to 250,000 clones, about 72% appearing once. Sequenced input: PBMCs. These receptors originate from a male donor in good health and CMV-seronegative. Both conserved end residues are part of each CDR3. A D gene is named only where the DNA matches it firmly. The size field is filled for only some rows; it gives once, few, many or a size class.

>NA|TRBV6-4|NA|TRBJ1-4
TGTGCCAGCAGTCTTGGGGGGGCTACTAATGAAAAACTGTTTTTT
CASSLGGATNEKLFF
>NA|TRBV30|NA|TRBJ1-3
TGTGCCTGGAGTGTAACAGGGTATCTAGGCACCATATATTTT
CAWSVTGYLGTIYF
>TRBD2|TRBV14|NA|TRBJ2-3
TGTGCCAGCAGCCAAGGTCCTAGCGGGGGGTGGAGTCCTAGCACAGATACGCAGTATTTT
CASSQGPSGGWSPSTDTQYF
>TRBD1|TRBV11-2|NA|TRBJ2-3
TGTGCCAGCGACGATGTGACAGGGGACACAGATACGCAGTATTTT
CASDDVTGDTDTQYF
>NA|TRBV7-2|NA|TRBJ2-2
TGTGCCAGCAGCTTTGAGGGAAGGAACACCGGGGAGCTGTTTTTT
CASSFEGRNTGELFF
>NA|TRBV6-1|NA|TRBJ2-3
TGTGCCAGCACCAGGGGAGATACGCAGTATTTT
CASTRGDTQYF
>NA|TRBV6-6|NA|TRBJ1-2
TGTGCCAGCAGTAATTCAGGAACCGCGGGCTATGGCTACACCTTC
CASSNSGTAGYGYTF
>NA|TRBV2|NA|TRBJ1-3
TGTGCCAGCAGCCAGGAGGGAGGAACTGGAAACACCATATATTTT
CASSQEGGTGNTIYF
>TRBD1|TRBV28|NA|TRBJ1-2
TGTGCCACCTGGTCTCCGGCAGGGGGCCTCGTCTATGGCTACACCTTC
CATWSPAGGLVYGYTF
>TRBD2|TRBV29-1|NA|TRBJ2-1
TGCAGCATCTTAAGGACTAGCGGTAATGAGCAGTTCTTC
CSILRTSGNEQFF
>NA|TRBV19|once|TRBJ2-2
TGTGCCAGTAGTATAATGGGGGCTGGGGAGCTGTTTTTT
CASSIMGAGELFF
>NA|TRBV4-1|NA|TRBJ1-2
TGCGCCAGCAGCCAAGATTCCCGGGATCCCGTAGGGTATGGCTACACCTTC
CASSQDSRDPVGYGYTF
>NA|TRBV27|few|TRBJ2-5
TGTGCCAGCAGTTTATACAGGCGAGTTACGTCTCAAGAGACCCAGTACTTC
CASSLYRRVTSQETQYF
>TRBD1|TRBV6-1|NA|TRBJ2-1
TGTGCCAGCAGTGAATTTATGTGGACAGGGAGGAATGAGCAGTTCTTC
CASSEFMWTGRNEQFF
>TRBD1|TRBV9|NA|TRBJ1-1
TGTGCCAGCAGCGTAGGGATCAAGAGGGGGCTTGGCACTGAAGCTTTCTTT
CASSVGIKRGLGTEAFF
>TRBD2|TRBV19|NA|TRBJ2-3
TGTGCCAGTAGTATGTTGGTAGCGGGATCCTCAAATACGCAGTATTTT
CASSMLVAGSSNTQYF
>TRBD2|TRBV27|NA|TRBJ2-1
TGTGCCAGCAAGGGTCGCGGGCGGGGGAACAATGAGCAGTTCTTC
CASKGRGRGNNEQFF
>NA|TRBV14|NA|TRBJ2-1
TGTGCCAGCAGCCACGACTCTTACAATGAGCAGTTCTTC
CASSHDSYNEQFF
>NA|TRBV4-1|NA|TRBJ2-7
TGCGCCAGCGGTAGCGGTAACTCCTACGAGCAGTACTTC
CASGSGNSYEQYF
>TRBD1|TRBV27|NA|TRBJ1-5
TGTGCCAGCAGTCCCCGCAGGGGGAATCAGCCCCAGCATTTT
CASSPRRGNQPQHF
>NA|TRBV7-6|few|TRBJ2-3
TGTGCCAGCAGCTTAGAAGCAGCGAGGGATACGCAGTATTTT
CASSLEAARDTQYF
>NA|TRBV7-8|once|TRBJ2-6
TGTGCCAGCAGCCTCCTAATAGTCGGTGAACGCTCTGGGGCCAACGTCCTGACTTTC
CASSLLIVGERSGANVLTF
>NA|TRBV5-1|NA|TRBJ2-7
TGCGCCAGCAGCTGGCAGGGGCGAGAATACGAGCAGTACTTC
CASSWQGREYEQYF
>NA|TRBV5-1|NA|TRBJ2-1
TGCGCCAGCAGCGCGAGACAGCTGGATGAGCAGTTCTTC
CASSARQLDEQFF
>TRBD1|TRBV5-1|NA|TRBJ1-2
TGCGCCAGCAGCCCGGGACAGGGACACTATGGCTACACCTTC
CASSPGQGHYGYTF
>TRBD2|TRBV5-6|NA|TRBJ2-7
TGTGCCAGCAGCTGGGGCGGGAGGGCCTCCTACGAGCAGTACTTC
CASSWGGRASYEQYF
>TRBD1|TRBV19|few|TRBJ1-1
TGTGCCAGTAGTATCGGGACAGGATTGAACACTGAAGCTTTCTTT
CASSIGTGLNTEAFF
>NA|TRBV9|NA|TRBJ1-2
TGTGCCAGCAGCGTAGAGGTCAGAGGCAGGGCTGGTGGCTACACCTTC
CASSVEVRGRAGGYTF
>NA|TRBV28|few|TRBJ1-4
TGTGCCAGCAGTGCGTACAGGGCAACTAATGAAAAACTGTTTTTT
CASSAYRATNEKLFF
>NA|TRBV11-2|NA|TRBJ2-3
TGTGCCAGCAGCTTTCAAAGACTTAGCACAGATACGCAGTATTTT
CASSFQRLSTDTQYF
>TRBD2|TRBV4-1|NA|TRBJ2-5
TGCGCCAGCAGCCCCGGACTAGCGGGAGAGAGAGGGTACTTC
CASSPGLAGERGYF
>TRBD1|TRBV7-2|NA|TRBJ2-3
TGTGCCAGCAGCCCCGGACAGGGCGCAGATACGCAGTATTTT
CASSPGQGADTQYF
>NA|TRBV6-5|few|TRBJ1-2
TGTGCCAGCAGCCCGGGGTCGGCCTTACTTGGCTACACCTTC
CASSPGSALLGYTF
>TRBD1|TRBV2|NA|TRBJ1-5
TGTGCCAGCAGAATGGACAGGGGGCGGTATCAGCCCCAGCATTTT
CASRMDRGRYQPQHF
>TRBD1|TRBV7-2|NA|TRBJ1-1
TGTGCCAGCAGTGTACAGGGGCTCACTGAAGCTTTCTTT
CASSVQGLTEAFF
>TRBD2|TRBV27|few|TRBJ2-1
TGTGCCAGCAGGTACAGCGGGAGCTCCTACAATGAGCAGTTCTTC
CASRYSGSSYNEQFF
>NA|TRBV19|NA|TRBJ2-7
TGTGCCAGTAGTATATCGAGCACCTACGAGCAGTACTTC
CASSISSTYEQYF
>TRBD2|TRBV9|NA|TRBJ2-7
TGTGCCAGCAGCGCCCATGGGGGGGGATTACGCTCCTACGAGCAGTACTTC
CASSAHGGGLRSYEQYF
>TRBD2|TRBV10-3|few|TRBJ2-7
TGTGCCATCAGCGCCGGGACTAGCGGGCCCGGGCAGTACTTC
CAISAGTSGPGQYF
>TRBD1|TRBV19|NA|TRBJ2-1
TGTGCCAGTAGTGGGGGACAGGGAGGGCTCTACAATGAGCAGTTCTTC
CASSGGQGGLYNEQFF
>TRBD1|TRBV6-6|once|TRBJ2-7
TGTGCCAGCAGTTACGGGACAGGGAAATTGTTCGAGCAGTACTTC
CASSYGTGKLFEQYF
>NA|TRBV6-6|once|TRBJ1-2
TGTGCCAGCAGTTACGAGCGTGGCTACACCTTC
CASSYERGYTF
>NA|TRBV2|NA|TRBJ2-7
TGTGCCAGCAGTGATTCCAGACTCCTTACCTACGAGCAGTACTTC
CASSDSRLLTYEQYF
>NA|TRBV19|NA|TRBJ1-2
TGTGCCAGTAGTATCCGTCTGCGCTCTGGCTACACCTTC
CASSIRLRSGYTF
>TRBD1|TRBV7-9|few|TRBJ1-5
TGTGCCAGCAGCTCCGGGACAGGGGGCGGCCAGCCCCAGCATTTT
CASSSGTGGGQPQHF